This TCR beta chain originates from a study of cytomegalovirus exposure and HLA in healthy donors. Germline V gene data show CDR1 as SQVTM and CDR2 as ANQGSEA. Trimming at V came to 7 bases and at J to 0 bases, leaving 9 bases not matched to a gene. The CDR3 covers 15 residues. The PCR employed 60 Vbeta primers together with 13 Jbeta primers. TCRdb's table, derived via immunoSEQ multiplex PCR, lists solely in-frame clones and lacks some. Of 45,000 to 65,000 clones in the sample, about 70% were seen once. Points from the study as a whole: In a later analysis, CMV-associated beta chains were mostly HLA-associated, it appeared. Among TCR beta chains of equal frequency, HLA-associated ones were more clonally expanded in a later analysis.

A note on this clone: Its antigen is unidentified.

The donors gave bone marrow, and they were healthy. The receptor was isolated from a woman in her 50s in good health and CMV-seropositive. The material sequenced was PBMCs. The chain uses TRBV29-1 and TRBJ2-3; 8 positions match TRBD2. CDR3 in amino acids: CSGTTSADSTDTQYF. Here the CDR3 DNA reads TGCAGCGGGACGACTAGCGCGGATAGCACAGATACGCAGTATTTT.